The rows below give T cell receptor beta chains drawn from one sample of a study of regulatory T cells in long-lasting Graves disease. One entry per CDR3 protein results from TCRdb running MiXCR on the multiplex PCR reads. The table includes 300,000 to 500,000 distinct CDR3 sequences, around 20% detected once. The starting material was peripheral blood mononuclear cells (PBMCs), obtained when the disease was refractory, from a patient treated with antithyroid drugs. The receptors were sampled from a female donor with Graves disease. The CDR3 runs from the conserved cysteine through the conserved F or W. The D gene is left open where the match is weak. For some rows the clone size is stated as once, few or many, or as a class when expanded; others skip it.

d_call clone_size j_call v_call cdr3_nt cdr3_aa
. . TRBJ2-2 TRBV20-1 TGCAGTGCTCGGACTCCACTCACCGGGGAGCTGTTTTTT CSARTPLTGELFF
TRBD2 many TRBJ2-5 TRBV30 TGTGCCTGGAGCGAACTAGCGGGAGGGCCTGAGACCCAGTACTTC CAWSELAGGPETQYF
TRBD1 . TRBJ2-7 TRBV19 TGTGCCACCCGCCTGGGACAGGGAAACGAGCAGTACTTC CATRLGQGNEQYF
. few TRBJ2-2 TRBV6-2/TRBV6-3 TGTGCCAGCACACTGGGCTTTATTAGCGGGGAGCTGTTTTTT CASTLGFISGELFF
TRBD1 few TRBJ2-1 TRBV20-1 TGCAGTGCTAGAGATTCGGACAGGATCTACAATGAGCAGTTCTTC CSARDSDRIYNEQFF
. many TRBJ2-7 TRBV7-2 TGTGCCAGCAGCTTAGACAGGGTGGGCTACGAGCAGTACTTC CASSLDRVGYEQYF
. . TRBJ2-7 TRBV15 TGTGCCACCAGCAGAGCGGGGTGCGAGCAGTACTTC CATSRAGCEQYF
TRBD2 . TRBJ2-3 TRBV7-8 TGTGCCAGCAGCTCACTAGCGGGTAGCACAGATACGCAGTATTTT CASSSLAGSTDTQYF
TRBD2 . TRBJ2-1 TRBV12-3/TRBV12-4 TGTGCCAGCAGTTTTGGGACTAGCGGGAGTTTCGAGCAGTTCTTC CASSFGTSGSFEQFF
TRBD1 . TRBJ2-6 TRBV4-3 TGCGCCAGCAGCCCATCCGCCGACAGGGTAATCGTCCTGACTTTC CASSPSADRVIVLTF